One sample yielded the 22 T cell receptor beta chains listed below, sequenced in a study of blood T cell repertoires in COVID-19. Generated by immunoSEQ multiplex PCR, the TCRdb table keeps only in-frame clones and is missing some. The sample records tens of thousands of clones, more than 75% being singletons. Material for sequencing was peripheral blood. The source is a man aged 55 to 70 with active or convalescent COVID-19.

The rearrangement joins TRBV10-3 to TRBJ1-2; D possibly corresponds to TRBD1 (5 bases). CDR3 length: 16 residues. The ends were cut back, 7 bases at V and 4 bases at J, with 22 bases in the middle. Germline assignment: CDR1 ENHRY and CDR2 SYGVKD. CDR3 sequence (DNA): TGTGCCATCACCTCTTCGACAGCCTCGACCTTCTATGGCTACACCTTC. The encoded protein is CAITSSTASTFYGYTF.

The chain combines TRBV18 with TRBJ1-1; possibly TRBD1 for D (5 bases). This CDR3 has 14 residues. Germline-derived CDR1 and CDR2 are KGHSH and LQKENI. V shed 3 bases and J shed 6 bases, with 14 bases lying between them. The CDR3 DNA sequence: TGTGCCAGCTCACCCACAGGCTCGGAATCTGAAGCTTTCTTT. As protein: CASSPTGSESEAFF.

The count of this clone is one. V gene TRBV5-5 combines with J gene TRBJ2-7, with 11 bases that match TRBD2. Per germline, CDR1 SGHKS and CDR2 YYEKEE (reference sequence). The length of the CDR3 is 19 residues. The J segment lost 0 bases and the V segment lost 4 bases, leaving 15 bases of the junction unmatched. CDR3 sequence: CASSPRVLAGAISSYEQYF. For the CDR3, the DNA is TGTGCCAGCAGCCCTCGTGTACTAGCGGGGGCCATCAGCTCCTACGAGCAGTACTTC.

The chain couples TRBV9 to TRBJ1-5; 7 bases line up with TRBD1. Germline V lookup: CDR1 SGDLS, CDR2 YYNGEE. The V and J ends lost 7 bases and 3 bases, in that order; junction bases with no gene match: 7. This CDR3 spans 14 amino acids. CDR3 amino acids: CASSEGGLNQPQHF. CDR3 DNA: TGTGCCAGCTCCGAAGGGGGCCTCAATCAGCCCCAGCATTTT. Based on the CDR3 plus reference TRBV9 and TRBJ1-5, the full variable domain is DSGVTQTPKHLITATGQRVTLRCSPRSGDLSVYWYQQSLDQGLQFLIQYYNGEERAKGNILERFSAQQFPDLHSELNLSSLELGDSALYFCASSEGGLNQPQHFGDGTRLSIL.

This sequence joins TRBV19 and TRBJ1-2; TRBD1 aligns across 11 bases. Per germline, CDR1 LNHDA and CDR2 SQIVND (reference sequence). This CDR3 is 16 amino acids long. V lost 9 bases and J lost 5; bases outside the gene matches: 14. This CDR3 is CASPGQGARRRYGYTF. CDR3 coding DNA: TGTGCCAGCCCAGGACAGGGGGCGCGCAGGAGGTATGGCTACACCTTC.

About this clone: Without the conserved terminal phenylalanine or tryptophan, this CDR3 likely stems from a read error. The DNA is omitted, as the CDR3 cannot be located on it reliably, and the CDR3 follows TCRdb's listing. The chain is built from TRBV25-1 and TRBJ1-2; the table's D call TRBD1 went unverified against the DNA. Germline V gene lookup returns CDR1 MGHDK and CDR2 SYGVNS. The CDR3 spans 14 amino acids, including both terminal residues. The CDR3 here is CASSQTGGSWLHLP.

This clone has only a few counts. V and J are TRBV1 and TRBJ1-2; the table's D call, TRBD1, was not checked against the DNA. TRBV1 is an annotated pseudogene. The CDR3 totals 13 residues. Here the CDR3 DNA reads TGCACCAGCAGGCCCGGGACAGCATATGGCTACACCTTC. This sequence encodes CTSRPGTAYGYTF.

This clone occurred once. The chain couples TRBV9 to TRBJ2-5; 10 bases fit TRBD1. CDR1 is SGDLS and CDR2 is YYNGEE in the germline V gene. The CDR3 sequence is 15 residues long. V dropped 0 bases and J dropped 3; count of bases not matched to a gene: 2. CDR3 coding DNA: TGTGCCAGCAGCGTAGCCGGGACAGGGGAAGAGACCCAGTACTTC. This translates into CASSVAGTGEETQYF.

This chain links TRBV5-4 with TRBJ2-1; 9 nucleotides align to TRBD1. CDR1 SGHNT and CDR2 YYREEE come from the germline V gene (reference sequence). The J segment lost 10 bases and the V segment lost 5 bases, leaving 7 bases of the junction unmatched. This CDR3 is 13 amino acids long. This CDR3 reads CASSMGQGEEQFF. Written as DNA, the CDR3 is TGTGCCAGCAGTATGGGACAGGGCGAGGAGCAGTTCTTC.

The CDR3 is CASSQSLKQGGKNTIYF. As DNA, the CDR3 is TGCGCCAGCAGCCAGTCACTCAAGCAGGGCGGGAAAAACACCATATATTTT. The rearrangement links TRBV4-1 to TRBJ1-3, with D perhaps matching TRBD1 (5 bases). Trimming took off 3 bases at V and 6 bases at J, with 21 bases between the two ends. The CDR3 runs 17 residues. The germline V gene encodes CDR1 MGHRA and CDR2 YSYEKL.

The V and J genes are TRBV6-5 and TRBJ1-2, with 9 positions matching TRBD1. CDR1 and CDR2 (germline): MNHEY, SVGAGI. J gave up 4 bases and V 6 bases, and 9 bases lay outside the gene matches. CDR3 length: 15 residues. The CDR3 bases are TGTGCCAGCAGCCTGGACGGGACAGGGATCTATGGCTACACCTTC. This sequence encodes CASSLDGTGIYGYTF.

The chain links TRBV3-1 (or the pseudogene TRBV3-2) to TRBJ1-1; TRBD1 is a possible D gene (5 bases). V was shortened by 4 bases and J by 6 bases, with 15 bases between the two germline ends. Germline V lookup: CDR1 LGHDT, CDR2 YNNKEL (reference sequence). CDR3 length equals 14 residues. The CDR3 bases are TGTGCCAGCAGCCCTAGACAGCTAGGGGCTGAAGCTTTCTTT. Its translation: CASSPRQLGAEAFF.

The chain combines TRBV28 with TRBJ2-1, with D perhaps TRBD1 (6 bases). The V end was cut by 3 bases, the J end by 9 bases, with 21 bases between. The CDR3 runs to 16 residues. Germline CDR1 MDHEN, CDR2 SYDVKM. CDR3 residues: CASSFPRQGHGIEQFF. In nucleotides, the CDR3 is TGTGCCAGCAGTTTCCCACGCCAGGGGCACGGAATTGAGCAGTTCTTC.

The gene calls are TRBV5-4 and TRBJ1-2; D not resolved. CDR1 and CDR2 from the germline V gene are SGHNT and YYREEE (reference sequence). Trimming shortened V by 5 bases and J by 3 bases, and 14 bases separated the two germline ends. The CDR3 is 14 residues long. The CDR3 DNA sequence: TGTGCCAGCAGACCACGGGGATCCCACTATGGCTACACCTTC. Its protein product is CASRPRGSHYGYTF.

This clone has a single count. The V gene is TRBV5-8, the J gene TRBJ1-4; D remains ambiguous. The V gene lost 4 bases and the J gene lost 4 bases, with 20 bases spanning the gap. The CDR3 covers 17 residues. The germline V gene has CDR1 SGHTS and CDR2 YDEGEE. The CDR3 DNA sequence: TGTGCCAGCAGCGACGGTCTTGTGGGCCGCTATAATGAAAAACTGTTTTTT. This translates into CASSDGLVGRYNEKLFF.

The CDR3 DNA reads TGTGCCATCAGGGGGGGACAGGGGATTTCTGCGTACGAGCAGTACTTC. Its translation is CAIRGGQGISAYEQYF. The chain links TRBV10-3 to TRBJ2-7; 10 bases map to TRBD1. Per germline, CDR1 ENHRY and CDR2 SYGVKD. The CDR3 totals 16 residues. V dropped 6 bases and J dropped 4; count of bases not matched to a gene: 12.

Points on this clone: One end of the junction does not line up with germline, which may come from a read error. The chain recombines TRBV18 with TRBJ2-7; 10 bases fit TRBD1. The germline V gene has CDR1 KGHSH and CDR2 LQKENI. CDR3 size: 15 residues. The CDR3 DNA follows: TGTGCCAGCTCATCACCGGGACAGGGGATGAACGAGCAGTACTTC. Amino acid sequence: CASSSPGQGMNEQYF. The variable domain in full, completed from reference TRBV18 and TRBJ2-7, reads NAGVMQNPRHLVRRRGQEARLRCSPMKGHSHVYWYRQLPEEGLKFMVYLQKENIIDESGMPKERFSAEFPKEGPSILRIQQVVRGDSAAYFCASSSPGQGMNEQYFGPGTRLTVT.

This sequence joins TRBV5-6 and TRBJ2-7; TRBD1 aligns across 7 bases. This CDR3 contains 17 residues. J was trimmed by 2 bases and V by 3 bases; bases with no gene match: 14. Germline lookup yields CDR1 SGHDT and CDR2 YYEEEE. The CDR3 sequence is CASSSVVGQVGPYEQYF. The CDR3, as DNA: TGTGCCAGCAGCTCGGTGGTAGGACAGGTTGGCCCCTACGAGCAGTACTTC. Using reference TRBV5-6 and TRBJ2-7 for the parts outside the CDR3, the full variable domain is DAGVTQSPTHLIKTRGQQVTLRCSPKSGHDTVSWYQQALGQGPQFIFQYYEEEERQRGNFPDRFSGHQFPNYSSELNVNALLLGDSALYLCASSSVVGQVGPYEQYFGPGTRLTVT.

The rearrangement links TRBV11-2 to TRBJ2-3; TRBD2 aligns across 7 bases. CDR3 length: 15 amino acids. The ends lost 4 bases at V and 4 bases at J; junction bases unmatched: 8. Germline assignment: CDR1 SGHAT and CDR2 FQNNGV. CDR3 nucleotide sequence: TGTGCCAGCAGCTCCGGACTAGTTTTAGCAGATACGCAGTATTTT. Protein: CASSSGLVLADTQYF.

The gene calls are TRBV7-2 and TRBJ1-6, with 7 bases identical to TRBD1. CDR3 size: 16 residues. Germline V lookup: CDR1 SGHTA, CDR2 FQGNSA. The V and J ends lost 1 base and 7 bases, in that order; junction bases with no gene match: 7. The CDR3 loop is CASSLGSGQINSPLHF. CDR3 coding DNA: TGTGCCAGCAGCTTAGGGTCGGGACAGATCAATTCACCCCTCCACTTT.

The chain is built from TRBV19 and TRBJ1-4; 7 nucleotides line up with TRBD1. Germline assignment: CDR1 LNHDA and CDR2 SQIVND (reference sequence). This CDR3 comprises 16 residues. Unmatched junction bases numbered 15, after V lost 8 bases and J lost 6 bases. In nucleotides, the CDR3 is TGTGCCAGTGGGGGCTTAGGGGGCGTATGGGATGAAAAACTGTTTTTT. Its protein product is CASGGLGGVWDEKLFF. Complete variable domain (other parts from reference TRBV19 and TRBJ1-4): DGGITQSPKYLFRKEGQNVTLSCEQNLNHDAMYWYRQDPGQGLRLIYYSQIVNDFQKGDIAEGYSVSREKKESFPLTVTSAQKNPTAFYLCASGGLGGVWDEKLFFGSGTQLSVL.

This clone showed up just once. As DNA, the CDR3 is TGTGCCACCAGTGCAAATACAGGGGTTCGGAACAATGAGCAGTTCTTC. Residues: CATSANTGVRNNEQFF. The chain combines TRBV24-1 with TRBJ2-1, with 7 bases aligning to TRBD1. Per the germline V gene, CDR1 is KGHDR and CDR2 is SFDVKD. The CDR3 loop spans 16 amino acids. V lost 5 bases to trimming and J lost 5 bases; unmatched junction nucleotides: 11.